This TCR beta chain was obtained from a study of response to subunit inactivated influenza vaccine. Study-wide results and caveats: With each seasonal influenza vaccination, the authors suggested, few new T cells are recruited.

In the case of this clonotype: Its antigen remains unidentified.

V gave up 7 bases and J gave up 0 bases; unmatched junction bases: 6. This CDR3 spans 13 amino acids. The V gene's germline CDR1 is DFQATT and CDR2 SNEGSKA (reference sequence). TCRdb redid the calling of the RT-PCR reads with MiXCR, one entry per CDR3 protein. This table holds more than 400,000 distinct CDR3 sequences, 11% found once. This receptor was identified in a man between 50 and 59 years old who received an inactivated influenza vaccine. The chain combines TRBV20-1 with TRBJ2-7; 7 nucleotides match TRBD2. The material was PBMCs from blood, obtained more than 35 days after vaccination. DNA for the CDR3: TGCAGTGTGTATAGCGGGCTCTCCTACGAGCAGTACTTC. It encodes CSVYSGLSYEQYF.